This T cell receptor (beta chain) is from a study of cytomegalovirus exposure and HLA in healthy donors. Notes on the study in general: Earlier results showed most TCR beta V segments being productive about 87% or about 30% of the time. In a later analysis, TCR beta V- and J-gene trimming was associated with a missense DCLRE1C variant. Researchers catalogued approximately 170 TCR beta chains as cytomegalovirus-associated.

In the case of this clone: The antigen is not known.

This CDR3 is 15 amino acids long. Germline V gene data show CDR1 as WSHSY and CDR2 as SAAADI. Losses at the gene ends were 7 bases for V and 2 bases for J; bases not matched to a gene: 7. A multiplex PCR was run with 60 Vbeta primers and 13 Jbeta primers. Sequencing was performed with immunoSEQ multiplex PCR; in TCRdb, only in-frame clones are kept and a portion is missing. The sample has about 94,000 clones; roughly 80% are singletons. Donors were nominally healthy when sampled, though unrecorded immune exposures were likely. The chain couples TRBV10-2 to TRBJ2-5, with 10 positions matching TRBD2. What was sequenced was PBMCs. The receptor's source is a woman aged 55-75 years in good health and CMV-seronegative. The CDR3 sequence: CASTIGTSVQETQYF. Here the CDR3 DNA reads TGCGCCAGCACCATAGGGACTAGCGTTCAAGAGACCCAGTACTTC.